These T cell receptor beta chains were read from a single sample in a study of blood T cells in healthy people across ages. Using its own MiXCR run on the 5' RACE reads, TCRdb lists one record per CDR3 protein. The data show around 800,000 distinct CDR3 sequences, with under 80% seen just once and roughly 25% held by the top ten. Input material: blood. The receptors were sampled from a man under 40 in good health. CDR3s include the opening cysteine and the closing phenylalanine or tryptophan. Each record gives: clone size, J gene, V gene, D gene, CDR3 DNA, CDR3 protein. The D gene is left open where the match is weak. Clone size, where shown, is once, few, many, or a class for clones that have expanded.

abundance: .; j_gene: TRBJ1-1; v_gene: TRBV27; d_gene: .; CDR3nt: TGTGCCAGCAGTCTCCTTGGGGAAGTTGAAGCTTTCTTT; CDR3aa: CASSLLGEVEAFF
abundance: .; j_gene: TRBJ2-7; v_gene: TRBV18; d_gene: .; CDR3nt: TGTGCCAGCTCACGACCGACTTTGACCTACGAGCAGTACTTC; CDR3aa: CASSRPTLTYEQYF
abundance: once; j_gene: TRBJ2-7; v_gene: TRBV6-2/TRBV6-3; d_gene: .; CDR3nt: TGTGCCATCTCTCCCCCGGGGTTCAAAAAGGACGAGCAGTACTTC; CDR3aa: CAISPPGFKKDEQYF
abundance: .; j_gene: TRBJ2-7; v_gene: TRBV7-3; d_gene: TRBD1; CDR3nt: TGTGCCAGCAGCTCCGGGACAGACTACGAGCAGTACTTC; CDR3aa: CASSSGTDYEQYF
abundance: many; j_gene: TRBJ1-2; v_gene: TRBV7-2; d_gene: TRBD1; CDR3nt: TGTGCCAGCAGCTTAGACAGGGGGAATGGCTACACCTTC; CDR3aa: CASSLDRGNGYTF
abundance: .; j_gene: TRBJ2-1; v_gene: TRBV10-3; d_gene: TRBD2; CDR3nt: TGTGCCATCAGCCCGGATCCGGGAGCGGGGGGGCACGAGCAGTTCTTC; CDR3aa: CAISPDPGAGGHEQFF
abundance: .; j_gene: TRBJ2-5; v_gene: TRBV30; d_gene: .; CDR3nt: TGTGCCTGGAGTGTAGGACTGCTTGGGGAGACCCAGTACTTC; CDR3aa: CAWSVGLLGETQYF
abundance: few; j_gene: TRBJ1-2; v_gene: TRBV9; d_gene: .; CDR3nt: TGTGCCAGCAGCCCTACAGATAACTATGGCTACACCTTC; CDR3aa: CASSPTDNYGYTF
abundance: .; j_gene: TRBJ2-1; v_gene: TRBV6-5; d_gene: TRBD1; CDR3nt: TGTGCCAGCACCCCCGGGACAGGGGGTTACAATGAGCAGTTCTTC; CDR3aa: CASTPGTGGYNEQFF
abundance: few; j_gene: TRBJ2-5; v_gene: TRBV6-6; d_gene: TRBD1; CDR3nt: TGTGCCAGCAGCCGACAGGGTCGAGAGACCCAGTACTTC; CDR3aa: CASSRQGRETQYF
abundance: .; j_gene: TRBJ2-3; v_gene: TRBV25-1; d_gene: TRBD2; CDR3nt: TGTGCCAGCAGTGAATATAACTTCGGGTGGACTAGCGGGGGGCAAAGCACAGATACGCAGTATTTT; CDR3aa: CASSEYNFGWTSGGQSTDTQYF
abundance: .; j_gene: TRBJ2-3; v_gene: TRBV20-1; d_gene: TRBD2; CDR3nt: TGCAGTGCTATGGGGCGTGGGACTAGTATATCAGATACGCAGTATTTT; CDR3aa: CSAMGRGTSISDTQYF
abundance: .; j_gene: TRBJ1-1; v_gene: TRBV6-2/TRBV6-3; d_gene: .; CDR3nt: TGTGCCAGCAGTTACCCAACAACGGGGGGGACGAACACTGAAGCTTTCTTT; CDR3aa: CASSYPTTGGTNTEAFF
abundance: .; j_gene: TRBJ2-7; v_gene: TRBV10-3; d_gene: .; CDR3nt: TGTGCCATCAGCCCACGAAGGGACCTCTACGAGCAGTACTTC; CDR3aa: CAISPRRDLYEQYF
abundance: .; j_gene: TRBJ2-7; v_gene: TRBV20-1; d_gene: .; CDR3nt: TGCAGTGCTAGAGGACAGTCAAACTACGAGCAGTACTTC; CDR3aa: CSARGQSNYEQYF
abundance: .; j_gene: TRBJ1-1; v_gene: TRBV4-3; d_gene: .; CDR3nt: TGCGCCAGCAGCCAAGATCTCGGGCAGGATAAAGCTTTCTTT; CDR3aa: CASSQDLGQDKAFF
abundance: .; j_gene: TRBJ2-3; v_gene: TRBV20-1; d_gene: .; CDR3nt: TGCAGTGCAAAGGAGGAGTTAGCGCCAGATACGCAGTATTTT; CDR3aa: CSAKEELAPDTQYF
abundance: .; j_gene: TRBJ2-1; v_gene: TRBV28; d_gene: TRBD2; CDR3nt: TGTGCCAGCAGTCCCGGACTAGCGGGGGGGCCTAGGTACAATGAGCAGTTCTTC; CDR3aa: CASSPGLAGGPRYNEQFF
abundance: .; j_gene: TRBJ2-1; v_gene: TRBV28; d_gene: TRBD2; CDR3nt: TGTGCCAGCAGTTCGCCTAGCGGGGGGACCCCCTACAATGAGCAGTTCTTC; CDR3aa: CASSSPSGGTPYNEQFF
abundance: .; j_gene: TRBJ2-1; v_gene: TRBV5-1; d_gene: .; CDR3nt: TGCGCCAGCAGCCCTGGGGCCTCTGGGAATGAGCAGTTCTTC; CDR3aa: CASSPGASGNEQFF
abundance: .; j_gene: TRBJ2-5; v_gene: TRBV5-5; d_gene: TRBD2; CDR3nt: TGTGCCAGCAGCTTAGGTCTAGCGGGGGCCGGGAAAAAAGAGACCCAGTACTTC; CDR3aa: CASSLGLAGAGKKETQYF
abundance: .; j_gene: TRBJ2-7; v_gene: TRBV28; d_gene: .; CDR3nt: TGTGCCAGCAGTTTACGGGGGGCGGCCTACGAGCAGTACTTC; CDR3aa: CASSLRGAAYEQYF
abundance: .; j_gene: TRBJ1-4; v_gene: TRBV30; d_gene: .; CDR3nt: TGTGCCTGGAGACCCACAACTAATGAAAAACTGTTTTTT; CDR3aa: CAWRPTTNEKLFF
abundance: .; j_gene: TRBJ1-6; v_gene: TRBV7-9; d_gene: .; CDR3nt: TGTGCCAGCAGTCCGGAGAATTCACCCCCCCACTTT; CDR3aa: CASSPENSPPHF
abundance: .; j_gene: TRBJ2-2; v_gene: TRBV6-2/TRBV6-3; d_gene: TRBD1; CDR3nt: TGTGCCAGCAGTTTGGGACAGGACCACACCGGGGAGCTGTTTTTT; CDR3aa: CASSLGQDHTGELFF
abundance: few; j_gene: TRBJ1-6; v_gene: TRBV6-5; d_gene: TRBD1; CDR3nt: TGTGCCAGCAGAGAGGACAGGGTCGATAATTCACCCCTCCACTTT; CDR3aa: CASREDRVDNSPLHF
abundance: few; j_gene: TRBJ2-6; v_gene: TRBV13; d_gene: .; CDR3nt: TGTGCCAGTACTAGGGGCCTTGCCAGCTCTGGGGCCAACGTCCTGACTTTC; CDR3aa: CASTRGLASSGANVLTF
abundance: .; j_gene: TRBJ1-5; v_gene: TRBV7-8; d_gene: .; CDR3nt: TGTGCCAGCAGCTTAAGGCTGGCAGGGGCCGTCCAGCCCCAGCATTTT; CDR3aa: CASSLRLAGAVQPQHF
abundance: .; j_gene: TRBJ2-1; v_gene: TRBV7-9; d_gene: .; CDR3nt: TGTGCCAGCAGCTCCGGGGACTTCGTAAATGAGCAGTTCTTC; CDR3aa: CASSSGDFVNEQFF
abundance: many; j_gene: TRBJ2-1; v_gene: TRBV7-2; d_gene: .; CDR3nt: TGTGCCTCTTTCCCCCGGGCAGGGAATGAGCAGTTCTTC; CDR3aa: CASFPRAGNEQFF
abundance: few; j_gene: TRBJ2-5; v_gene: TRBV12-3/TRBV12-4; d_gene: TRBD1; CDR3nt: TGTGCCAGCAAACAGGACAGGGGAAGAGAGCAGTACTTC; CDR3aa: CASKQDRGREQYF
abundance: few; j_gene: TRBJ1-1; v_gene: TRBV29-1; d_gene: .; CDR3nt: TGCAGCGTTGAAGGTTTAATGGGGGTCACTGAAGCTTTCTTT; CDR3aa: CSVEGLMGVTEAFF
abundance: few; j_gene: TRBJ1-5; v_gene: TRBV28; d_gene: .; CDR3nt: TGTGCCAGCAGTTTTATGGGGTTTAGCAATCAGCCCCAGCATTTT; CDR3aa: CASSFMGFSNQPQHF
abundance: .; j_gene: TRBJ2-7; v_gene: TRBV7-2; d_gene: .; CDR3nt: TGTGCCAGCAGCCTACCCCGGGACCCGAAGGGAGACGAGCAGTACTTC; CDR3aa: CASSLPRDPKGDEQYF
abundance: few; j_gene: TRBJ2-2; v_gene: TRBV6-1; d_gene: .; CDR3nt: TGTGCCAGCAGTGACGGGGGCACCGGGGAGCTGTTTTTT; CDR3aa: CASSDGGTGELFF
abundance: few; j_gene: TRBJ2-5; v_gene: TRBV9; d_gene: TRBD1; CDR3nt: TGTGCCAGCAGCGTGGGGACAGGGGGATCTATGGGGCAGTACTTC; CDR3aa: CASSVGTGGSMGQYF
abundance: .; j_gene: TRBJ2-1; v_gene: TRBV14; d_gene: .; CDR3nt: TGTGCCAGCAGCCAAGGTACGGGACGCTCCTACAATGAGCAGTTCTTC; CDR3aa: CASSQGTGRSYNEQFF
abundance: .; j_gene: TRBJ1-5; v_gene: TRBV2; d_gene: TRBD1; CDR3nt: TGTGCCAGCAGCCAGGGACAGGCCCCCAATCAGCCCCAGCATTTT; CDR3aa: CASSQGQAPNQPQHF
abundance: .; j_gene: TRBJ2-3; v_gene: TRBV2; d_gene: .; CDR3nt: TGTGCCAGCGGGACTAGCACAGATACGCAGTATTTT; CDR3aa: CASGTSTDTQYF
abundance: .; j_gene: TRBJ2-1; v_gene: TRBV20-1; d_gene: TRBD1; CDR3nt: TGCAGTGCTGCCGACAGGGGTTACAATGAGCAGTTCTTC; CDR3aa: CSAADRGYNEQFF
abundance: .; j_gene: TRBJ2-1; v_gene: TRBV10-3; d_gene: TRBD1; CDR3nt: TGTGCCATCAGTGAGACGACAGGGGGCTCCTACAATGAGCAGTTCTTC; CDR3aa: CAISETTGGSYNEQFF
abundance: .; j_gene: TRBJ2-4; v_gene: TRBV14; d_gene: .; CDR3nt: TGTGCCAGCAGCCAAGAGGGTTCTCATAAAAACATTCAGTACTTC; CDR3aa: CASSQEGSHKNIQYF
abundance: .; j_gene: TRBJ2-3; v_gene: TRBV29-1; d_gene: .; CDR3nt: TGCAGCGTTGGACGGGCTAGCACAGATACGCAGTATTTT; CDR3aa: CSVGRASTDTQYF
abundance: .; j_gene: TRBJ2-5; v_gene: TRBV11-2; d_gene: .; CDR3nt: TGTGCCAGCAGCTACCGGGGGATCCAAGAGACCCAGTACTTC; CDR3aa: CASSYRGIQETQYF